The clone carrying this T cell receptor (beta chain) has only a few counts. What it binds is unknown. Alongside a J-beta primer mix, a sample-barcoded 5' primer served in a second PCR lasting about 7 to 11 cycles. Every single cDNA molecule received a tag from a template-switch adaptor with 12 random nucleotides. From the 5' RACE reads, TCRdb called clonotypes with MiXCR, one entry per CDR3 protein. Of around 600,000 distinct CDR3 sequences in the sample, 45% to 55% were seen once. The data derive from a study of blood T cells in healthy people across ages. Study-wide results and caveats: While age rose, TCR beta diversity per million T cells dropped in a roughly linear way.

In germline, CDR1 is SGHKS, CDR2 YYEKEE (reference sequence). The CDR3 consists of 17 residues. Trimming removed 1 base from V and 5 bases from J, with 21 bases in between. No fewer than 7 million PBMCs went into each sample. The amount of total RNA extracted per sample was at least 5 micrograms. Specimen: blood. The V call is TRBV5-5, the J call TRBJ2-5, with unresolved D. This sequence was found in a man at least 80 years old in good health. DNA of the CDR3: TGTGCCAGCAGCTTGCGTCCCAGTAGCCCCCCCGGGGAGACCCAGTACTTC. Residues: CASSLRPSSPPGETQYF.